The 30 T cell receptor beta chains given below trace back to one sample, sequenced in a study of blood T cell repertoires in COVID-19. Sequencing used immunoSEQ multiplex PCR; TCRdb keeps in-frame clones, though not all of them. The sample lists about 220,000 clones, around 88% occurring once. Sequenced sample: peripheral blood. These receptors were collected from a woman between 45 and 60 years old with acute or convalescent COVID-19.

The table lists this clone with a count of one. CDR3 sequence (DNA): TGTGCCACTAAGGTCGGGGCTAGCGGACGGGAGACCCAGTACTTC. Encoded protein: CATKVGASGRETQYF. V is TRBV19 and J is TRBJ2-5; 7 bases agree with TRBD2. Germline CDR1 and CDR2: LNHDA and SQIVND (reference sequence). The CDR3 spans 15 residues. The trim removed 10 bases at V and 5 bases at J, leaving 16 bases unmatched.

The gene calls are TRBV28 and TRBJ2-7; D perhaps matches TRBD1 (6 bases). The length of the CDR3 is 13 residues. CDR1 is MDHEN and CDR2 is SYDVKM in the germline V gene. Trimming cost V 2 bases and J 4 bases, with 9 bases left between them. CDR3 loop: CASSLVQGYEQYF. The CDR3 DNA reads as TGTGCCAGCAGTTTAGTACAGGGTTACGAGCAGTACTTC.

The CDR3 loop is CASSPGLAGTETQYF. CDR3 DNA: TGTGCCAGCAGCCCGGGACTAGCGGGAACAGAGACCCAGTACTTC. This sequence joins TRBV3-1 (or the pseudogene TRBV3-2) and TRBJ2-5; 13 nucleotides line up with TRBD2. This CDR3 comprises 15 residues. V shed 4 bases, J shed 4 bases, and the junction held 3 bases outside the gene matches. CDR1 and CDR2 from the germline V gene are LGHDT and YNNKEL (reference sequence).

The chain uses TRBV7-5 and TRBJ2-1; the table assigns TRBD2, which was not confirmed against the DNA. TRBV7-5 is reported as a pseudogene. The CDR3 is made up of 12 amino acids. The CDR3 loop reads CARSALVNEQFF. The CDR3 DNA sequence: TGTGCCAGAAGCGCCCTAGTAAATGAGCAGTTCTTC.

The gene calls are TRBV19 and TRBJ1-5, with D maybe TRBD1 (6 bases). The CDR3 consists of 13 residues. V was cut by 8 bases and J by 6 bases, with 14 bases left in between. Germline CDR1 is LNHDA and CDR2 is SQIVND (reference sequence). The CDR3 protein is CASGTSLFQPQHF. DNA for the CDR3: TGTGCCAGTGGGACAAGCCTTTTTCAGCCCCAGCATTTT.

J is TRBJ2-1 and V is TRBV7-6, with TRBD2 matching 10 bases. Germline V gives CDR1 SGHVS, CDR2 FNYEAQ. The CDR3 is made up of 15 amino acids. After removal of 5 bases from V and 7 bases from J, the junction contained 8 bases not matched to a gene. The CDR3: CASSAWLAGVNEQFF. The CDR3 DNA follows: TGTGCCAGCAGCGCGTGGCTAGCGGGAGTTAATGAGCAGTTCTTC.

Comment on this clone: A much larger clone lies a single base off, so this may be a read error. This sequence joins TRBV28 and TRBJ2-7; 9 nucleotides match TRBD1. This CDR3 is built from 13 residues. The germline gives CDR1 MDHEN, CDR2 SYDVKM. V gave up 4 bases and J gave up 4 bases; unmatched junction bases: 2. CDR3 region: CASSSGQGYEQYF. The CDR3 nucleotides read TGTGCCAGCAGTTCGGGACAGGGTTACGAGCAGTACTTC.

The chain employs TRBV6-5 and TRBJ2-1; the match to TRBD2 covers 10 bases. The CDR3 runs to 15 residues. The V gene end was trimmed by 7 bases and the J gene end by 4 bases; junction bases not matched to a gene: 7. Germline lookup yields CDR1 MNHEY and CDR2 SVGAGI. The CDR3 region has the DNA TGTGCCAGCAATAAGATTAGCGGGGGGTACAATGAGCAGTTCTTC. It specifies CASNKISGGYNEQFF.

In the case of this clone: Other DNA sequences in this sample translate to the same CDR3. The rearrangement links TRBV7-2 to TRBJ1-2, with D possibly being TRBD1 (6 bases). Deletions cut 3 bases from V and 4 bases from J, with 9 bases between. CDR1 is SGHTA and CDR2 is FQGNSA in the germline V gene. The CDR3 loop spans 13 amino acids. CDR3 protein: CASSLDSTYGYTF. In DNA form, the CDR3 reads TGTGCCAGCAGCTTGGACAGTACCTATGGCTACACCTTC. The whole variable domain, filled in from reference TRBV7-2 and TRBJ1-2, reads GAGVSQSPSNKVTEKGKDVELRCDPISGHTALYWYRQSLGQGLEFLIYFQGNSAPDKSGLPSDRFSAERTGGSVSTLTIQRTQQEDSAVYLCASSLDSTYGYTFGSGTRLTVV.

J is TRBJ2-2 and V is TRBV12-5; 10 nucleotides agree with TRBD1. J gave up 5 bases and V 4 bases, and 10 bases lay outside the gene matches. Germline CDR1 and CDR2: LGHNT and FRNRAP. This CDR3 has 17 residues. The CDR3 DNA follows: TGTGCTAGTGGTTCCCAAGGGGGACAGGGGAAAACCGGGGAGCTGTTTTTT. Translating it yields CASGSQGGQGKTGELFF.

CDR3 in amino acids: CASSLSPRTDTQYF. DNA for the CDR3: TGTGCCAGCAGCTTATCCCCTCGCACAGATACGCAGTATTTT. This rearrangement joins TRBV7-2 to TRBJ2-3; D ambiguous. The length of the CDR3 is 14 residues. Germline CDR1 is SGHTA and CDR2 is FQGNSA. The V end lost 2 bases, the J end lost 1 base, and 7 bases lay between the germline ends.

The chain couples TRBV27 to TRBJ2-7; D is unresolved. The CDR3 has 17 amino acids. Trimming removed 2 bases at V and 4 bases at J, with 21 bases between. Germline CDR1 is MNHEY and CDR2 is SMNVEV (reference sequence). The CDR3 protein is CASSLTVYSPNLYEQYF. The CDR3 DNA reads as TGTGCCAGCAGTTTAACGGTCTACTCCCCTAACCTATACGAGCAGTACTTC.

This clone was counted only a few times. CDR3 sequence reads: CASSSVGVTGRADGYTF. CDR3 coding DNA: TGTGCCAGCAGCTCGGTGGGGGTGACAGGCCGCGCAGATGGCTACACCTTC. This chain joins TRBV28 and TRBJ1-2; perhaps TRBD1 as D (6 bases). The CDR3 covers 17 residues. The V end lost 6 bases, the J end lost 6 bases, and 26 bases lay between the germline ends. Germline values: CDR1 MDHEN, CDR2 SYDVKM.

In regard to this clone: At one end, the junction sequence differs from germline, possibly due to a read error. The CDR3 is CASSEGQGNTGAFF. Written as DNA, the CDR3 is TGTGCCAGCAGTGAAGGACAGGGGAACACTGGAGCTTTCTTT. The chain uses TRBV6-1 and TRBJ1-1; TRBD1 matches at 8 bases. Germline CDR1 reads MNHNS; CDR2 reads SASEGT. The CDR3 has 14 amino acids.

The rearrangement uses TRBV28 and TRBJ2-5, with 11 bases lining up with TRBD1. The CDR3 is made up of 16 amino acids. The junction had 11 bases not matched to a gene; V was cut back by 6 bases and J by 5 bases. Per the germline V gene, CDR1 is MDHEN and CDR2 is SYDVKM. The CDR3 bases are TGTGCCAGCAGGGTGGGAGGGACAGGGGGATGGGAGACCCAGTACTTC. This translates into CASRVGGTGGWETQYF.

The chain recombines TRBV7-9 with TRBJ2-6; the D is unclear. Trimming took 1 base from V and 0 from J, leaving 10 bases between them. Per germline, CDR1 SEHNR and CDR2 FQNEAQ (reference sequence). The CDR3 is made up of 17 amino acids. CDR3 in DNA: TGTGCCAGCAGCTTAGATGGGCCGTACTCTGGGGCCAACGTCCTGACTTTC. Its protein is CASSLDGPYSGANVLTF.

For the CDR3, the DNA is TGTGCCAGCAGCCACCCAGCCGAGGGTGGCTACACCTTC. It is translated as CASSHPAEGGYTF. The genes are TRBV5-4 and TRBJ1-2, with D uncertain. The V end lost 4 bases, the J end lost 7 bases, and 14 bases lay between the germline ends. Germline V gene lookup returns CDR1 SGHNT and CDR2 YYREEE (reference sequence). This CDR3 comprises 13 residues.

The genes are TRBV5-5 and TRBJ2-1, with 12 positions matching TRBD2. The ends lost 3 bases at V and 6 bases at J; junction bases unmatched: 10. Per germline, CDR1 SGHKS and CDR2 YYEKEE (reference sequence). The CDR3 contains 17 residues. The CDR3: CASSSASSGRAVNEQFF. The CDR3 bases are TGTGCCAGCAGCTCCGCCTCTAGCGGGAGGGCCGTCAATGAGCAGTTCTTC.

The chain employs TRBV2 and TRBJ2-7; 8 bases are a match to TRBD1. The CDR3 runs to 13 residues. V lost 7 bases and J lost 7; bases outside the gene matches: 9. Germline values: CDR1 SNHLY, CDR2 FYNNEI. CDR3 sequence reads: CASNSGQAREQYF. The CDR3 DNA reads TGTGCCAGCAACTCGGGACAGGCGAGGGAGCAGTACTTC.

The chain combines TRBV19 with TRBJ2-5, with a tentative D call TRBD1 (5 bases). This CDR3 is built from 12 residues. The germline CDR1 and CDR2 sequences are LNHDA and SQIVND (reference sequence). With 4 bases removed from V and 14 bases from J, the gap between germline ends came to 17 bases. The CDR3 coding sequence is TGTGCCAGTAGTACCGGTGTGGGGCTAGTTTACTTC. This translates into CASSTGVGLVYF.

Ten or more counts support this clone. The genes are TRBV7-2 and TRBJ2-1; possible D gene TRBD2, 5 bases. Trimming removed 4 bases from V and 2 bases from J, with 12 bases in between. There are 15 residues in the CDR3. Per germline, CDR1 SGHTA and CDR2 FQGNSA. The CDR3 region is CASSSGNRAYNEQFF. The DNA for the CDR3 is TGTGCCAGCAGCTCCGGGAATCGGGCCTACAATGAGCAGTTCTTC.

The gene calls are TRBV27 and TRBJ2-7; TRBD2 matches at 10 bases. Germline V CDR1 and CDR2: MNHEY, SMNVEV (reference sequence). The CDR3 covers 15 residues. V shed 5 bases, J shed 5 bases, and the junction held 9 bases outside the gene matches. The CDR3 here is CASSMWLAGVNEQYF. Written as DNA, the CDR3 is TGTGCCAGCAGTATGTGGCTAGCGGGAGTAAACGAGCAGTACTTC.

The chain links TRBV19 to TRBJ1-1, with D perhaps matching TRBD1 (5 bases). The ends were cut back, 6 bases at V and 7 bases at J, with 12 bases in the middle. The CDR3 is 12 residues long. Per germline, CDR1 LNHDA and CDR2 SQIVND (reference sequence). The CDR3 reads CASSPGELEAFF. The CDR3 DNA is TGTGCCAGTAGCCCGGGGGAACTTGAAGCTTTCTTT. The full variable domain, its missing parts supplied by reference TRBV19 and TRBJ1-1, is DGGITQSPKYLFRKEGQNVTLSCEQNLNHDAMYWYRQDPGQGLRLIYYSQIVNDFQKGDIAEGYSVSREKKESFPLTVTSAQKNPTAFYLCASSPGELEAFFGQGTRLTVV.

With regard to this clone: This clone may be a read error of a much larger clone one base away. The gene calls are TRBV19 and TRBJ1-3, with D unresolved. The V end lost 5 bases, the J end lost 0 bases, and 11 bases lay between the germline ends. Per germline, CDR1 LNHDA and CDR2 SQIVND (reference sequence). The CDR3 sequence is 15 residues long. CDR3: CASSPRELSGNTIYF. As DNA, the CDR3 is TGTGCCAGTAGTCCCCGAGAGCTCTCTGGAAACACCATATATTTT.

This chain uses TRBV7-8 with TRBJ1-1, with 8 bases that match TRBD1. Trimming at V came to 2 bases and at J to 5 bases, leaving 10 bases not matched to a gene. Germline V gene lookup returns CDR1 SGHVS and CDR2 FQNEAQ. There are 16 residues in the CDR3. The CDR3 nucleotides read TGTGCCAGCAGCTTAAAAGGGGGACAGGTAAAAACTGAAGCTTTCTTT. It specifies CASSLKGGQVKTEAFF.

V gene TRBV5-6 combines with J gene TRBJ1-4; 7 positions match TRBD1. The germline V gene encodes CDR1 SGHDT and CDR2 YYEEEE. This CDR3 has 14 amino acids. V was clipped by 1 base and J by 8 bases; unmatched bases: 5. This chain's CDR3 is CASSLTGVGEKLFF. In DNA, the CDR3 is TGTGCCAGCAGCTTGACAGGGGTTGGCGAAAAACTGTTTTTT.

This rearrangement joins TRBV6-1 to TRBJ2-7, with 11 bases fitting TRBD1. The junction had 4 bases not matched to a gene; V was cut back by 3 bases and J by 6 bases. The CDR3 has 14 residues. CDR1 is MNHNS, CDR2 SASEGT, per germline. This CDR3 is CASSDPGQGAEQYF. CDR3 nucleotide sequence: TGTGCCAGCAGTGATCCCGGACAGGGGGCCGAGCAGTACTTC.

The chain has TRBV20-1 and TRBJ2-1; D may be TRBD1 (6 bases). The V gene's germline CDR1 is DFQATT and CDR2 SNEGSKA (reference sequence). This CDR3 is built from 11 residues. The germline V and J ends were trimmed by 7 bases and 10 bases, with 14 bases remaining between them. CDR3 DNA: TGCAGTGTCGCAGGGGTAAGAGAGCAGTTCTTC. Translation gives CSVAGVREQFF.

This chain links TRBV19 with TRBJ1-3; 9 nucleotides align to TRBD1. The CDR3 contains 13 residues. CDR1 is LNHDA and CDR2 is SQIVND in the germline V gene (reference sequence). Unmatched junction bases numbered 1, after V lost 6 bases and J lost 4 bases. CDR3 DNA: TGTGCCAGTAGAACAGGGGGCGGAAACACCATATATTTT. This translates into CASRTGGGNTIYF.

The chain recombines TRBV30 with TRBJ1-2; D gene uncertain. CDR3 length equals 14 residues. V gave up 3 bases and J gave up 4 bases, with 15 bases separating them. Germline V lookup: CDR1 GTSNPN, CDR2 SVGIG (reference sequence). The CDR3 protein is CAWRSEGAGYGYTF. DNA for the CDR3: TGTGCCTGGAGGTCTGAGGGCGCAGGCTATGGCTACACCTTC.